This T cell receptor (beta chain) came from a study of blood T cell repertoires in COVID-19. For the study at large: Sources were T cells, B-cell-depleted T cells, or PBMCs; the material itself was cDNA or gDNA.

Trimming cost V 2 bases and J 5 bases; bases outside gene matches: 10. There are 17 residues in the CDR3. From germline, CDR1 is MDHEN and CDR2 SYDVKM. In the original processing: The assay estimated nucleated cells by amplifying reference gene primers. Profiled with immunoSEQ multiplex PCR; TCRdb holds only in-frame clones, not every one. The V and J calls and the clone size are those of that table, but D and trimming were determined from the DNA. Here the sample spans hundreds of thousands of clones, roughly 90% being singletons. A single count supports this clone. This receptor was obtained from a woman between 45 and 60 years old who had recovered from COVID-19. The rearrangement joins TRBV28 to TRBJ2-7, with 12 bases aligning to TRBD2. Sequenced input: peripheral blood. The CDR3 sequence: CASSLVPPGLAGHEQYF. CDR3 in DNA: TGTGCCAGCAGTTTAGTTCCCCCGGGACTAGCGGGTCACGAGCAGTACTTC.